This T cell receptor (beta chain) was sequenced during a study of PD-L1 blockade in urothelial cancer. On the study more broadly: About 90% of the 29 patients were men who had bladder-origin urothelial cancer.

The method was immunoSEQ multiplex PCR; TCRdb's version includes in-frame clones alone and lacks a portion of them. This table has roughly 25,000 clones, approximately 82% appearing once. Time point given: peripheral blood 6 weeks after treatment start. This clone was counted a few times. V was pared by 0 bases and J by 8 bases, with 6 bases of the junction left unmatched. CDR1 and CDR2 from the germline V gene are SGHDT and YYEEEE. The CDR3 is 15 residues long. The rearrangement links TRBV5-6 to TRBJ2-3; 10 bases match TRBD2. The sample in question was PBMCs, obtained around atezolizumab (anti-PD-L1) treatment. The TCR was taken from a man in his 70s with urothelial cancer. The CDR3 nucleotides read TGTGCCAGCAGCTTGGGACTAGCGGGCAGCGGTACGCAGTATTTT. Encoded protein: CASSLGLAGSGTQYF.